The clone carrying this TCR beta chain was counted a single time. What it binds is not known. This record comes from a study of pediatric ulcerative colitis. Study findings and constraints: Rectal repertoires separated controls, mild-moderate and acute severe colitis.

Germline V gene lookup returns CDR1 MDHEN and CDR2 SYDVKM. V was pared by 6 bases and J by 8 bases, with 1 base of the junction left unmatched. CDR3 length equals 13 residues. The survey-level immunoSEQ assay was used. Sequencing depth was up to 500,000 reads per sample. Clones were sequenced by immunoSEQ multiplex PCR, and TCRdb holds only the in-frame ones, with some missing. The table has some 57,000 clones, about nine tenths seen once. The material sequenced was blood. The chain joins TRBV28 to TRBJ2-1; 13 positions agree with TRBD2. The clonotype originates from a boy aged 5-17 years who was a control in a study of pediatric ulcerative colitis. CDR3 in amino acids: CASSGLAGDEQFF. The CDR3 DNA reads TGTGCCAGCAGCGGACTAGCGGGAGATGAGCAGTTCTTC.